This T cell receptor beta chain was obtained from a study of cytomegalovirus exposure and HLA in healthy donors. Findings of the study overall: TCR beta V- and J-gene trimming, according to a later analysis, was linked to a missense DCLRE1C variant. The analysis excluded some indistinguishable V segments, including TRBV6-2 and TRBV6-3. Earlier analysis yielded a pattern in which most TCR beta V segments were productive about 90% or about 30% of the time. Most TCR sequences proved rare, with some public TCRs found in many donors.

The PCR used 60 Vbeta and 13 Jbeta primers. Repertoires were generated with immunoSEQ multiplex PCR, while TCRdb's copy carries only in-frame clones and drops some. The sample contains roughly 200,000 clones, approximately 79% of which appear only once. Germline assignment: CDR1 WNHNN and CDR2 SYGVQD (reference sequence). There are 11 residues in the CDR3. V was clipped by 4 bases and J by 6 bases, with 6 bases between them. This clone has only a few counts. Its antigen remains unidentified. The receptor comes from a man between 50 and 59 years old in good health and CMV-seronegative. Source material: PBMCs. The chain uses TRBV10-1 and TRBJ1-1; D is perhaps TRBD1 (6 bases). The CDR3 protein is CASSAGAEAFF. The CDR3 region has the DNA TGCGCCAGCAGTGCAGGGGCTGAAGCTTTCTTT.